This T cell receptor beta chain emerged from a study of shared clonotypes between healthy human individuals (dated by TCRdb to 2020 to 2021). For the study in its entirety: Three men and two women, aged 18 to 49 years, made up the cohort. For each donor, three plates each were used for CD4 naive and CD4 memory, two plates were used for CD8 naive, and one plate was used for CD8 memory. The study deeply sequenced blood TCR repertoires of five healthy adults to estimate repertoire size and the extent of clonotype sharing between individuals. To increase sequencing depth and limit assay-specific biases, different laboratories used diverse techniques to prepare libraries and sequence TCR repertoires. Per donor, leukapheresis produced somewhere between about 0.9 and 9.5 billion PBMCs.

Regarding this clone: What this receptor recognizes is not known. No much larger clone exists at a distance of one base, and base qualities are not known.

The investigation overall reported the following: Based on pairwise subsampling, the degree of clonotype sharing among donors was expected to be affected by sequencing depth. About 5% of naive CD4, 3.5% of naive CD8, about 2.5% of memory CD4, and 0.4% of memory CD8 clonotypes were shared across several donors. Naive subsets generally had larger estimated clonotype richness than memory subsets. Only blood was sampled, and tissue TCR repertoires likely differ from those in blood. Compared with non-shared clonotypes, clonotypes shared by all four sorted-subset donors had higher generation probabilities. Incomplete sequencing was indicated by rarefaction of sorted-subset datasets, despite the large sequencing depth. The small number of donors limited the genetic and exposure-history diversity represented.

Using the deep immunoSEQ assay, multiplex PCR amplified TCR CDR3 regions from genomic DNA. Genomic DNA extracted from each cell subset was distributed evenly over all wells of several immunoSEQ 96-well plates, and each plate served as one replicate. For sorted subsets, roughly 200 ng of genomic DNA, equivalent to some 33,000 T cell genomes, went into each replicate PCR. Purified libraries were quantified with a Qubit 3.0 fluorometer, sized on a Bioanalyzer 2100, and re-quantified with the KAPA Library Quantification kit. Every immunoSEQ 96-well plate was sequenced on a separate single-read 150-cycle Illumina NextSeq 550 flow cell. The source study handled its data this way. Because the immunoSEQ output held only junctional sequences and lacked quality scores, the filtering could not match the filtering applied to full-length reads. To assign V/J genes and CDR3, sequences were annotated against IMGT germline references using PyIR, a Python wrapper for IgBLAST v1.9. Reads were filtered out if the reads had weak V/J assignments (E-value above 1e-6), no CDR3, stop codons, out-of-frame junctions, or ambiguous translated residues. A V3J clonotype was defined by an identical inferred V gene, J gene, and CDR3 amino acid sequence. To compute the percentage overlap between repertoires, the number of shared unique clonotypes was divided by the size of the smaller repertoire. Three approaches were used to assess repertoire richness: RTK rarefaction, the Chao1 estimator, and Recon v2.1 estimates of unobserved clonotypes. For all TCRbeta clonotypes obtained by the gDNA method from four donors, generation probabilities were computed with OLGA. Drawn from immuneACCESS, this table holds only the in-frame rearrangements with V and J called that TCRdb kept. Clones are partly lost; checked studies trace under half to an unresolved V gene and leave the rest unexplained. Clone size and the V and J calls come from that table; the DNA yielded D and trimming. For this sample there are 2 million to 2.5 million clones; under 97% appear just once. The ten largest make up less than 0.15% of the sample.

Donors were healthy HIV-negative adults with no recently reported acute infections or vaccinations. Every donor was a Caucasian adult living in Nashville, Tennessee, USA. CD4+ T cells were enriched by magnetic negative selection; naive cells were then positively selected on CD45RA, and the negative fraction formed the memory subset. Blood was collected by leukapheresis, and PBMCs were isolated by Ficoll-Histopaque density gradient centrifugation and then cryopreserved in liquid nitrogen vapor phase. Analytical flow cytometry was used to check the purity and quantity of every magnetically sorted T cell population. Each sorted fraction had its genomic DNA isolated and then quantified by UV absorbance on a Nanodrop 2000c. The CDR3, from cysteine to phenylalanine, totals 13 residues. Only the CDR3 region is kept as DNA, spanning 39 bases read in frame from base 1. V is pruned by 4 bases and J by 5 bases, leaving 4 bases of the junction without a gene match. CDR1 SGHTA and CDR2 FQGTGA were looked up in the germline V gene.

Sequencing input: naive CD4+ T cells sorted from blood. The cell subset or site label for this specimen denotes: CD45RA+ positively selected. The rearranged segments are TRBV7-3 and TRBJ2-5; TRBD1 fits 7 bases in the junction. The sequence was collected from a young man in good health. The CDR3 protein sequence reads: CASSSGTAETQYF. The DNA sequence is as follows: TGTGCCAGCAGCTCCGGGACAGCTGAGACCCAGTACTTC.